Below are 29 T cell receptor beta chains sequenced from a single sample in a study of identical twins (dated by TCRdb to 2016 to 2017). Library prep was done by 5' RACE. TCRdb names Illumina HiSeq 2000 as the instrument used. TCRdb reworked the public reads: Q25 trimming with fastp, MiXCR clone assembly, productive beta chains retained. Rows matching on CDR3 protein sequence are summarized as one entry with the most common DNA and genes. The sample table lists about 700,000 distinct CDR3 sequences, approximately 6% of them with a count of one. Clones ranked in the top ten supply roughly 1.6% of the sample. Sequenced material: naive T cells sorted from blood. The cell subset or site label, read with the paper, signifies: cells isolated with a human naive T-cell isolation kit. These receptor sequences come from a man aged 18 to 30 in good health.

Ten or more counts support this clonotype. The V call is TRBV30, the J call TRBJ2-1; D uncertain. Per germline, CDR1 GTSNPN and CDR2 SVGIG (reference sequence). This CDR3 spans 12 amino acids. The V end lost 2 bases, the J end lost 4 bases, and 6 bases lay between the germline ends. CDR3 coding DNA: TGTGCCTGGAGTATGGGGTACAATGAGCAGTTCTTC. This codes for CAWSMGYNEQFF.

This clonotype was detected a few times. This chain links TRBV11-1 with TRBJ2-1; D uncertain. Germline V gene lookup returns CDR1 SGHAT and CDR2 FQDESV (reference sequence). This CDR3 contains 14 residues. V was trimmed by 1 base and J by 4 bases, leaving 8 bases between them. The CDR3 nucleotides are TGTGCCAGCAGCTTAGGCCACGGGTACAATGAGCAGTTCTTC. Protein product: CASSLGHGYNEQFF.

The chain couples TRBV15 to TRBJ2-1; no clear D. The CDR3 has 16 amino acids. The germline V gene encodes CDR1 LNHNV and CDR2 YYDKDF (reference sequence). V lost 4 bases to trimming and J lost 4 bases, with 17 bases between them. CDR3 loop: CATSMNRAVGYNEQFF. The CDR3 bases are TGTGCCACCAGCATGAACCGGGCTGTGGGTTACAATGAGCAGTTCTTC.

The chain joins TRBV29-1 to TRBJ1-5, with 9 positions matching TRBD1. The V and J ends lost 6 bases and 0 bases, in that order; junction bases with no gene match: 9. The CDR3 sequence is 16 residues long. Germline CDR1 is SQVTM and CDR2 is ANQGSEA. The DNA for the CDR3 is TGCAGCGTCCTTTGGAGGGGACAGGGTAGCAATCAGCCCCAGCATTTT. This sequence encodes CSVLWRGQGSNQPQHF.

This clonotype was counted many times. This sequence joins TRBV11-2 and TRBJ2-5; tentatively, D is TRBD2 (6 bases). This CDR3 region has 15 residues. Germline V CDR1 and CDR2: SGHAT, FQNNGV. Trimming took off 3 bases at V and 5 bases at J, with 16 bases between the two ends. Here the CDR3 DNA reads TGTGCCAGCAGCTTGGTGGGTGGGGGACTGGAGACCCAGTACTTC. It yields the protein CASSLVGGGLETQYF. The whole variable domain, filled in from reference TRBV11-2 and TRBJ2-5, reads EAGVAQSPRYKIIEKRQSVAFWCNPISGHATLYWYQQILGQGPKLLIQFQNNGVVDDSQLPKDRFSAERLKGVDSTLKIQPAKLEDSAVYLCASSLVGGGLETQYFGPGTRLLVL.

The rearrangement joins TRBV6-5 to TRBJ2-1, with 10 bases identical to TRBD2. Per the germline V gene, CDR1 is MNHEY and CDR2 is SVGAGI. The CDR3 loop spans 14 amino acids. V dropped 3 bases and J dropped 8; count of bases not matched to a gene: 4. The CDR3 sequence is CASSYGLAVDEQFF. CDR3 nucleotide sequence: TGTGCCAGCAGTTATGGACTAGCGGTAGATGAGCAGTTCTTC.

The rearrangement joins TRBV27 to TRBJ1-6, with TRBD1 as a possible D gene (5 bases). The germline CDR1 and CDR2 sequences are MNHEY and SMNVEV (reference sequence). V lost 4 bases, J lost 8 bases, and 12 bases lay in between. CDR3 size: 14 residues. CDR3 sequence (DNA): TGTGCCAGCAGTTCCTGGGGCCAACATTCACCCCTCCACTTT. This gives the protein CASSSWGQHSPLHF.

The genes are TRBV29-1 and TRBJ2-1; D unresolved. The germline V gene encodes CDR1 SQVTM and CDR2 ANQGSEA. V gave up 6 bases and J gave up 3 bases, with 15 bases separating them. The CDR3 loop spans 14 amino acids. The CDR3 nucleotides are TGCAGCGTCGCACTTGACTTGAACTACAATGAGCAGTTCTTC. As protein: CSVALDLNYNEQFF.

As for this clonotype: A read error may account for a junction end that differs from germline. This sequence joins TRBV12-3 or TRBV12-4 and TRBJ2-1, with 8 bases that match TRBD2. CDR3 length: 15 amino acids. The CDR3 sequence is CASSPGLAVYNVQFF. DNA for the CDR3: TGTGCCAGCAGTCCCGGACTAGCAGTGTACAATGTGCAGTTCTTC.

This clonotype occurred many times. The chain carries TRBV13 and TRBJ2-2; D is uncertain. Germline V gene lookup returns CDR1 PRHDT and CDR2 FYEKMQ (reference sequence). The ends were cut back, 5 bases at V and 6 bases at J, with 7 bases in the middle. This CDR3 is 12 amino acids long. CDR3 DNA sequence: TGTGCCAGCAGCAAGACTTCCGGGGAGCTGTTTTTT. This codes for CASSKTSGELFF.

This clonotype was seen at least ten times. V and J are TRBV15 and TRBJ2-1, with D uncertain. Deletions cut 0 bases from V and 6 bases from J, with 15 bases between. Per the germline V gene, CDR1 is LNHNV and CDR2 is YYDKDF (reference sequence). This CDR3 spans 16 amino acids. In nucleotides, the CDR3 is TGTGCCACCAGCAGAGATGGGATAACAGTATTCAATGAGCAGTTCTTC. The encoded protein is CATSRDGITVFNEQFF.

In its sample, this clonotype was seen many times. V and J are TRBV12-3 or TRBV12-4 and TRBJ1-1; no clear D gene. CDR3 size: 12 residues. The ends were cut back, 3 bases at V and 8 bases at J, with 10 bases in the middle. CDR3: CASSLNLPEAFF. CDR3 DNA sequence: TGTGCCAGCAGTTTGAACTTACCCGAAGCTTTCTTT.

V is TRBV3-1 and J is TRBJ2-7; 10 bases align to TRBD2. CDR3 length: 16 amino acids. The germline gives CDR1 LGHDT, CDR2 YNNKEL (reference sequence). The ends lost 1 base at V and 5 bases at J; junction bases unmatched: 8. For the CDR3, the DNA is TGTGCCAGCAGCCAAGCAGGAGCGGGAGGGCCAAACGAGCAGTACTTC. Translation: CASSQAGAGGPNEQYF.

This clonotype was detected only a few times. The chain links TRBV7-9 to TRBJ2-7; a possible D gene is TRBD2 (6 bases). This CDR3 has 16 residues. Trimming pared 1 base from V and 0 bases from J, leaving 13 bases between. The germline V gene has CDR1 SEHNR and CDR2 FQNEAQ (reference sequence). This CDR3 is CASSLVGGTFSYEQYF. CDR3 DNA: TGTGCCAGCAGCTTAGTGGGCGGGACCTTCTCCTACGAGCAGTACTTC.

The DNA of the CDR3 is TGCAGCGTTGTGAATATGGGGCTCGCTTTCACTGAAGCTTTCTTT. As protein: CSVVNMGLAFTEAFF. V usage is TRBV29-1 and J usage is TRBJ1-1; possibly TRBD1 for D (5 bases). Trimming removed 4 bases at V and 4 bases at J, with 19 bases between. Per germline, CDR1 SQVTM and CDR2 ANQGSEA. The CDR3 consists of 15 residues.

This clonotype has more than one count but fewer than ten. V gene TRBV28 combines with J gene TRBJ2-2; D ambiguous. This CDR3 is 15 amino acids long. CDR1 and CDR2 from the germline V gene are MDHEN and SYDVKM. Trimming removed 3 bases at V and 1 base at J, with 9 bases between. CDR3 sequence reads: CASSFRQVNTGELFF. In DNA form, the CDR3 reads TGTGCCAGCAGTTTCCGGCAGGTGAACACCGGGGAGCTGTTTTTT.

This clonotype was seen repeatedly, ten times or more. The J gene is TRBJ2-7, the V gene TRBV27; no reliable D call. The CDR3 totals 15 residues. V lost 4 bases, J lost 4 bases, and 17 bases lay in between. The V gene's germline CDR1 is MNHEY and CDR2 SMNVEV (reference sequence). CDR3 region: CASSSPRQARYEQYF. The CDR3 DNA sequence: TGTGCCAGCAGTTCCCCCCGGCAGGCCAGATACGAGCAGTACTTC.

This clonotype showed up just a few times. The J gene is TRBJ1-3, the V gene TRBV10-2; D ambiguous. The germline V gene encodes CDR1 WSHSY and CDR2 SAAADI. The CDR3 spans 9 residues. V lost 11 bases to trimming and J lost 6 bases, with 5 bases between them. The CDR3: CARKNTIYF. CDR3 coding DNA: TGCGCCCGGAAAAACACCATATATTTT.

This clonotype was counted ten times or more. The V and J genes are TRBV20-1 and TRBJ2-3, with unresolved D. The CDR3 covers 17 residues. V dropped 0 bases and J dropped 7 bases, with 23 bases sitting between them. The germline gives CDR1 DFQATT, CDR2 SNEGSKA (reference sequence). DNA of the CDR3: TGCAGTGCTAGAGATCCTGGGCCCACCGCCCTCACCCATACGCAGTATTTT. Protein: CSARDPGPTALTHTQYF.

This clonotype was seen many times. The chain carries TRBV12-3 or TRBV12-4 and TRBJ2-3; the match to TRBD1 covers 7 bases. The V gene end was trimmed by 5 bases and the J gene end by 0 bases; junction bases not matched to a gene: 11. This CDR3 has 17 residues. Written as DNA, the CDR3 is TGTGCCAGCAGTCTCTCCGGACAGGTATCTAGCACAGATACGCAGTATTTT. It is translated as CASSLSGQVSSTDTQYF.

This clonotype has a count of ten or more. The chain recombines TRBV7-2 with TRBJ1-6; D perhaps matches TRBD1 (6 bases). Germline V gene data show CDR1 as SGHTA and CDR2 as FQGNSA. Trimming cost V 1 base and J 5 bases, with 12 bases left between them. CDR3 length equals 16 residues. DNA of the CDR3: TGTGCCAGCAGCTTAGAGGCAGGGGCCAATAATTCACCCCTCCACTTT. Translating it yields CASSLEAGANNSPLHF.

The chain employs TRBV4-3 and TRBJ2-1; a possible D gene is TRBD1 (5 bases). Trimming took 4 bases from V and 7 from J, leaving 14 bases between them. Germline assignment: CDR1 LGHNA and CDR2 YSLEER. This CDR3 is built from 14 residues. CDR3 sequence: CASSPKGAANEQFF. In DNA, the CDR3 is TGCGCCAGCAGCCCAAAAGGGGCCGCTAATGAGCAGTTCTTC.

This clonotype showed up many times. The genes are TRBV5-1 and TRBJ2-3; TRBD2 matches at 13 bases. Germline V gene data show CDR1 as SGHRS and CDR2 as YFSETQ. The CDR3 has 16 residues. V lost 4 bases and J lost 8; bases outside the gene matches: 10. CDR3 loop: CASSVGLAGSRGTQYF. As DNA, the CDR3 is TGCGCCAGCAGCGTGGGACTAGCGGGGAGCCGCGGTACGCAGTATTTT.

This chain connects TRBV7-8 to TRBJ2-3, with 8 bases matching TRBD2. CDR1 is SGHVS, CDR2 FQNEAQ, per germline. The CDR3 runs 15 residues. The trim removed 5 bases at V and 5 bases at J, leaving 9 bases unmatched. CDR3 residues: CASSARAGVIDTQYF. The DNA of the CDR3 is TGTGCCAGCAGCGCCCGAGCGGGAGTTATAGATACGCAGTATTTT. The complete variable domain, with remaining parts taken from reference TRBV7-8 and TRBJ2-3, reads GAGVSQSPRYKVAKRGQDVALRCDPISGHVSLFWYQQALGQGPEFLTYFQNEAQLDKSGLPSDRFFAERPEGSVSTLKIQRTQQEDSAVYLCASSARAGVIDTQYFGPGTRLTVL.

This clonotype was observed at least ten times. The gene calls are TRBV7-6 and TRBJ2-3, with 9 bases identical to TRBD2. Germline-derived CDR1 and CDR2 are SGHVS and FNYEAQ. J gave up 3 bases and V 3 bases, and 7 bases lay outside the gene matches. There are 16 residues in the CDR3. The CDR3 reads CASSLGREGRTDTQYF. CDR3 DNA sequence: TGTGCCAGCAGCTTGGGGCGGGAGGGCCGAACAGATACGCAGTATTTT.

The CDR3 sequence is CASSQDSSQETQYF. Written as DNA, the CDR3 is TGCGCCAGCAGCCAAGATTCCAGCCAAGAGACCCAGTACTTC. The rearrangement links TRBV4-3 to TRBJ2-5, with D unresolved. CDR1 is LGHNA, CDR2 YSLEER, per germline. The CDR3 covers 14 residues. V was trimmed by 0 bases and J by 1 base, leaving 6 bases between them.

This clonotype occurred many times. V gene TRBV20-1 combines with J gene TRBJ2-7; 7 bases are shared with TRBD1. The J segment lost 5 bases and the V segment lost 3 bases, leaving 10 bases of the junction unmatched. Germline V CDR1 and CDR2: DFQATT, SNEGSKA (reference sequence). The CDR3 runs 14 residues. The CDR3, as DNA: TGCAGTGCTAGTGAGGGGGCGGTAATTGACGAGCAGTACTTC. Encoded protein: CSASEGAVIDEQYF.

This clonotype was observed at least ten times. The rearrangement links TRBV12-3 or TRBV12-4 to TRBJ2-2; D is perhaps TRBD2 (6 bases). Trimming shortened V by 3 bases and J by 1 base, and 9 bases separated the two germline ends. The CDR3 runs 15 residues. In DNA, the CDR3 is TGTGCCAGCAGTTTCGGGAGCGGGAACACCGGGGAGCTGTTTTTT. It is translated as CASSFGSGNTGELFF.

There are many counts of this clonotype. This chain links TRBV12-3 or TRBV12-4 with TRBJ1-5; D not certain. The CDR3 spans 13 residues. V was trimmed by 6 bases and J by 3 bases, leaving 9 bases between them. The CDR3 loop reads CASRYTDNQPQHF. DNA of the CDR3: TGTGCCAGCAGGTACACGGACAATCAGCCCCAGCATTTT.